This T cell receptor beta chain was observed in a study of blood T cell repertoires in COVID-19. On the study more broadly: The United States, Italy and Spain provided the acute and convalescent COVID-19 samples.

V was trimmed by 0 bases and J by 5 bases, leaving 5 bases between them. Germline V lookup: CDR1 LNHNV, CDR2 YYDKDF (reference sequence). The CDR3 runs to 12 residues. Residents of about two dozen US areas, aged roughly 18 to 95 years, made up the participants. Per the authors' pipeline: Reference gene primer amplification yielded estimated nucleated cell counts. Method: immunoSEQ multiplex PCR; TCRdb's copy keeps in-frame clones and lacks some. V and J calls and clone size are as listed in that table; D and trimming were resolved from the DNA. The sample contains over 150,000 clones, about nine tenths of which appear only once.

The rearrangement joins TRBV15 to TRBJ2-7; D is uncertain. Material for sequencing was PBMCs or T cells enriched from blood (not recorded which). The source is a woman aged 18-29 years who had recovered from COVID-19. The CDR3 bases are TGTGCCACCAGCAGAGATGAGGACGAGCAGTACTTC. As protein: CATSRDEDEQYF.